The 25 T cell receptor beta chains in this list originate from one sample, sequenced in a study of blood T cell repertoires in COVID-19. TCRdb's table, derived via immunoSEQ multiplex PCR, lists solely in-frame clones and lacks some. The sample consists of 150,000 to 200,000 clones, 65% to 90% of them appearing once. Sequencing input: peripheral blood. These receptors were collected from a man over 45 with active or convalescent COVID-19.

The genes are TRBV28 and TRBJ2-3, with TRBD2 matching over 7 bases. Germline V gives CDR1 MDHEN, CDR2 SYDVKM. V gave up 5 bases and J gave up 0 bases; unmatched junction bases: 5. The CDR3 extends over 15 amino acids. The CDR3 loop is CASSLADPSTDTQYF. The CDR3 region has the DNA TGTGCCAGCAGTCTAGCGGACCCCAGCACAGATACGCAGTATTTT.

The chain uses TRBV5-5 and TRBJ2-7, with D possibly being TRBD2 (6 bases). The germline V and J ends were trimmed by 4 bases and 4 bases, with 18 bases remaining between them. Germline loops: CDR1 SGHKS, CDR2 YYEKEE (reference sequence). The CDR3 covers 15 residues. Here the CDR3 DNA reads TGTGCCAGCAGCCAAACCCCCGGGACTTTATACGAGCAGTACTTC. Residues: CASSQTPGTLYEQYF.

J is TRBJ2-7 and V is TRBV4-1, with D perhaps matching TRBD1 (6 bases). The CDR3 is made up of 16 amino acids. Trimming shortened V by 5 bases and J by 1 base, and 18 bases separated the two germline ends. Germline CDR1 and CDR2: MGHRA and YSYEKL. The CDR3, as DNA: TGCGCCAGCAGCGATCAAGGGGGTCTCCCTTCCTACGAGCAGTACTTC. This sequence encodes CASSDQGGLPSYEQYF.

This rearrangement joins TRBV19 to TRBJ2-7, with 7 bases fitting TRBD1. V lost 4 bases, J lost 0 bases, and 6 bases stayed unmatched. The CDR3 is 15 residues long. Germline loops: CDR1 LNHDA, CDR2 SQIVND (reference sequence). The CDR3 is CASSKRGQNSYEQYF. The CDR3 coding sequence is TGTGCCAGTAGTAAAAGGGGACAGAACTCCTACGAGCAGTACTTC. Variable domain in full (rest from reference TRBV19 and TRBJ2-7): DGGITQSPKYLFRKEGQNVTLSCEQNLNHDAMYWYRQDPGQGLRLIYYSQIVNDFQKGDIAEGYSVSREKKESFPLTVTSAQKNPTAFYLCASSKRGQNSYEQYFGPGTRLTVT.

This clone was seen at least ten times. The chain joins TRBV29-1 to TRBJ1-2; 8 positions agree with TRBD1. J gave up 4 bases and V 3 bases, and 4 bases lay outside the gene matches. Per germline, CDR1 SQVTM and CDR2 ANQGSEA. The CDR3 is made up of 13 amino acids. The CDR3 is CSVDAGGFYGYTF. The CDR3 DNA is TGCAGCGTTGACGCAGGGGGCTTCTATGGCTACACCTTC.

As for this clone: Different DNA sequences within this sample yield the same CDR3. CDR3 sequence reads: CASRPLAGGTDTQYF. CDR3 DNA sequence: TGTGCCAGCAGACCTCTAGCGGGAGGCACAGATACGCAGTATTTT. The chain carries TRBV6-4 and TRBJ2-3, with TRBD2 identical over 10 bases. The CDR3 totals 15 residues. Germline V gene data show CDR1 as MRHNA and CDR2 as SNTAGT. Trimming at V came to 6 bases and at J to 1 base, leaving 4 bases not matched to a gene.

Concerning this clone itself: Within the sample, other DNA sequences also encode this same CDR3. This chain connects TRBV5-6 to TRBJ2-2; 8 nucleotides match TRBD1. The CDR3 spans 15 residues. Trimming removed 4 bases from V and 1 base from J; junction bases left unmatched: 3. CDR1 is SGHDT, CDR2 YYEEEE, per germline. The CDR3 DNA reads as TGTGCCAGCAGCCGCGGACAGGGGAACACCGGGGAGCTGTTTTTT. It codes for CASSRGQGNTGELFF.

The CDR3 protein is CASRPGQGKAFF. The DNA of the CDR3 is TGTGCCAGCAGACCCGGACAGGGAAAAGCTTTCTTT. The chain uses TRBV6-5 and TRBJ1-1; 8 bases agree with TRBD1. Germline V gene lookup returns CDR1 MNHEY and CDR2 SVGAGI. CDR3 length: 12 amino acids. With V trimmed by 6 bases and J by 9 bases, 6 bases remained unmatched.

The J gene is TRBJ2-7, the V gene TRBV4-1; TRBD2 matches at 7 bases. The CDR3 consists of 15 residues. CDR1 is MGHRA and CDR2 is YSYEKL in the germline V gene. The junction had 12 bases not matched to a gene; V was cut back by 4 bases and J by 6 bases. CDR3 loop: CASSPPPLAGVEQYF. CDR3 DNA sequence: TGCGCCAGCAGCCCTCCCCCCCTTGCGGGGGTCGAGCAGTACTTC.

The J gene is TRBJ2-1, the V gene TRBV6-6; D remains ambiguous. The V end was cut by 2 bases, the J end by 4 bases, with 6 bases between. The CDR3 consists of 13 residues. The germline gives CDR1 MNHNY, CDR2 SVGAGI (reference sequence). The CDR3 reads CASSYGRYNEQFF. CDR3 DNA sequence: TGTGCCAGCAGTTACGGCAGATACAATGAGCAGTTCTTC.

This clone was seen more than once but under ten times. The chain has TRBV19 and TRBJ1-2; 7 bases align to TRBD1. Germline values: CDR1 LNHDA, CDR2 SQIVND (reference sequence). V was pared by 5 bases and J by 4 bases, with 4 bases of the junction left unmatched. The CDR3 contains 13 residues. The DNA for the CDR3 is TGTGCCAGTAGTGGGAGGACAGGCTATGGCTACACCTTC. Protein product: CASSGRTGYGYTF.

V and J are TRBV30 and TRBJ2-2; D uncertain. Germline V lookup: CDR1 GTSNPN, CDR2 SVGIG (reference sequence). CDR3 length: 13 amino acids. Trimming removed 3 bases from V and 4 bases from J, with 9 bases in between. CDR3 amino acids: CAWSGALTGELFF. The DNA for the CDR3 is TGTGCCTGGAGCGGAGCCCTCACCGGGGAGCTGTTTTTT. The full variable domain, its missing parts supplied by reference TRBV30 and TRBJ2-2, is SQTIHQWPATLVQPVGSPLSLECTVEGTSNPNLYWYRQAAGRGLQLLFYSVGIGQISSEVPQNLSASRPQDRQFILSSKKLLLSDSGFYLCAWSGALTGELFFGEGSRLTVL.

The rearrangement links TRBV28 to TRBJ2-5; no definite D call. Germline lookup yields CDR1 MDHEN and CDR2 SYDVKM. The CDR3 runs 12 residues. The V gene lost 5 bases and the J gene lost 1 base, with 5 bases spanning the gap. The CDR3 DNA reads TGTGCCAGCAGTGGCGGCCAAGAGACCCAGTACTTC. Its protein is CASSGGQETQYF. Complete variable domain (other parts from reference TRBV28 and TRBJ2-5): DVKVTQSSRYLVKRTGEKVFLECVQDMDHENMFWYRQDPGLGLRLIYFSYDVKMKEKGDIPEGYSVSREKKERFSLILESASTNQTSMYLCASSGGQETQYFGPGTRLLVL.

This clone occurred many times. The chain is built from TRBV29-1 and TRBJ2-1; 9 bases are shared with TRBD2. Trimming took 7 bases from V and 4 from J; bases not matched to a gene: 5. The length of the CDR3 is 13 residues. CDR1 is SQVTM, CDR2 ANQGSEA, per germline. CDR3 sequence (DNA): TGCAGCGCAGCTAGCGGGACTTACAATGAGCAGTTCTTC. Its translation: CSAASGTYNEQFF.

This chain uses TRBV19 with TRBJ1-5; 7 nucleotides match TRBD1. Germline CDR1 LNHDA, CDR2 SQIVND (reference sequence). The CDR3 loop spans 17 amino acids. Losses at the gene ends were 4 bases for V and 1 base for J; bases not matched to a gene: 10. The CDR3 DNA reads TGTGCCAGTAGTACCCAAGGAACAGGGGCCAGCAATCAGCCCCAGCATTTT. This codes for CASSTQGTGASNQPQHF.

The chain combines TRBV5-1 with TRBJ2-5; 7 bases map to TRBD2. Germline values: CDR1 SGHRS, CDR2 YFSETQ. J lost 1 base, V lost 0 bases, and 9 bases had no gene match. The CDR3 consists of 17 residues. Written as DNA, the CDR3 is TGCGCCAGCAGCTTGGCCGGCTGGGCGGGAGTCCAAGAGACCCAGTACTTC. Encoded protein: CASSLAGWAGVQETQYF.

The V gene is TRBV6-6, the J gene TRBJ1-5; the D gene is possibly TRBD1 (5 bases). The germline gives CDR1 MNHNY, CDR2 SVGAGI (reference sequence). V shed 7 bases and J shed 7 bases, with 11 bases lying between them. This CDR3 is built from 12 residues. CDR3: CASTLGGQPQHF. For the CDR3, the DNA is TGTGCCAGCACCCTGGGGGGACAGCCCCAGCATTTT.

DNA of the CDR3: TGTGCCAGTAGCCTGGGGACAGGGGGCGTATTCACTGAAGCTTTCTTT. This sequence encodes CASSLGTGGVFTEAFF. The chain has TRBV19 and TRBJ1-1, with 12 bases lining up with TRBD1. Germline CDR1 reads LNHDA; CDR2 reads SQIVND (reference sequence). The CDR3 has 16 amino acids. V was clipped by 6 bases and J by 4 bases; unmatched bases: 9.

V is TRBV11-3 and J is TRBJ1-1; D is ambiguous. Germline V gives CDR1 SGHNT, CDR2 YENEEA. The length of the CDR3 is 12 residues. V lost 3 bases and J 4 bases, leaving 6 bases between the germline ends. CDR3 sequence: CASSFSGTEAFF. CDR3 sequence (DNA): TGTGCCAGCAGCTTTTCGGGCACTGAAGCTTTCTTT. Based on the CDR3 plus reference TRBV11-3 and TRBJ1-1, the full variable domain is EAGVVQSPRYKIIEKKQPVAFWCNPISGHNTLYWYLQNLGQGPELLIRYENEEAVDDSQLPKDRFSAERLKGVDSTLKIQPAELGDSAVYLCASSFSGTEAFFGQGTRLTVV.

The chain recombines TRBV9 with TRBJ2-1; 10 nucleotides align to TRBD1. Germline V gene sequence: CDR1 SGDLS, CDR2 YYNGEE. With 0 bases clipped from V and 4 bases from J, the junction kept 4 bases outside the gene matches. There are 16 residues in the CDR3. The CDR3 loop is CASSVGQGAEYNEQFF. The DNA of the CDR3 is TGTGCCAGCAGCGTAGGACAGGGGGCGGAATACAATGAGCAGTTCTTC. The entire variable domain, with the rest obtained from reference TRBV9 and TRBJ2-1, is as follows: DSGVTQTPKHLITATGQRVTLRCSPRSGDLSVYWYQQSLDQGLQFLIQYYNGEERAKGNILERFSAQQFPDLHSELNLSSLELGDSALYFCASSVGQGAEYNEQFFGPGTRLTVL.

The CDR3, as DNA: TGCGCCAGCAGCCAAGAGGGAGACAGGGCTGAAGCTTTCTTT. Its protein product is CASSQEGDRAEAFF. The chain has TRBV4-1 and TRBJ1-1; TRBD1 matches at 7 bases. The CDR3 consists of 14 residues. The J segment lost 6 bases and the V segment lost 0 bases, leaving 4 bases of the junction unmatched. Germline CDR1 MGHRA, CDR2 YSYEKL.

This sequence joins TRBV19 and TRBJ2-7; 10 bases align to TRBD1. V gave up 10 bases and J gave up 5 bases; unmatched junction bases: 11. This CDR3 has 14 residues. The germline V gene has CDR1 LNHDA and CDR2 SQIVND (reference sequence). The CDR3 DNA sequence: TGTGCCACTAAGACCGGGACAGGGGTGCACGAGCAGTACTTC. It yields the protein CATKTGTGVHEQYF.

In the case of this clone: This CDR3 is also generated by other DNA sequences in the sample. The chain has TRBV15 and TRBJ2-7; 8 positions agree with TRBD1. V was pared by 0 bases and J by 3 bases, with 1 base of the junction left unmatched. The CDR3 is 14 residues long. The germline V gene has CDR1 LNHNV and CDR2 YYDKDF (reference sequence). As DNA, the CDR3 is TGTGCCACCAGCAGAGAAGGACAGGGCTACGAGCAGTACTTC. As protein: CATSREGQGYEQYF.

V usage is TRBV14 and J usage is TRBJ2-7; 9 bases align to TRBD1. This CDR3 contains 16 residues. With V trimmed by 4 bases and J by 6 bases, 13 bases remained unmatched. The V gene's germline CDR1 is SGHDN and CDR2 FVKESK. The CDR3 region is CASSPLGQGNTIEQYF. The CDR3 DNA reads as TGTGCCAGCAGCCCTTTGGGACAGGGTAATACAATCGAGCAGTACTTC.

J is TRBJ2-1 and V is TRBV4-1; 9 bases fit TRBD2. Per the germline V gene, CDR1 is MGHRA and CDR2 is YSYEKL. V was clipped by 3 bases and J by 0 bases; unmatched bases: 6. CDR3 length equals 17 residues. CDR3 residues: CASSHGLARSSYNEQFF. Written as DNA, the CDR3 is TGCGCCAGCAGCCATGGACTAGCGAGAAGCTCCTACAATGAGCAGTTCTTC.